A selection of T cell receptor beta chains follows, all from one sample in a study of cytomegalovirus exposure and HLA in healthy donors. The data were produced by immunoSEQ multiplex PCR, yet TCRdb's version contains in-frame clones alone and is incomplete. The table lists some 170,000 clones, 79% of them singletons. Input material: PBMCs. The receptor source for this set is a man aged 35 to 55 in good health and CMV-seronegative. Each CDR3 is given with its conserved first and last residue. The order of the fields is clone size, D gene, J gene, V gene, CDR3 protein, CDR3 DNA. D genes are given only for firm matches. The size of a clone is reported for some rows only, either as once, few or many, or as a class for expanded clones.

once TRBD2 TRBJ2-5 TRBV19 CASSPGGMETQYF TGTGCCAGTAGTCCGGGAGGTATGGAGACCCAGTACTTC
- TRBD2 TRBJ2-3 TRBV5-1 CASSLVLAGSTDTQYF TGCGCCAGCAGCTTGGTCCTAGCGGGAAGCACAGATACGCAGTATTTT
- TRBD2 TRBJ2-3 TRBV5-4 CASSRGLAGGATDTQYF TGTGCCAGCAGCCGGGGACTAGCGGGAGGGGCCACAGATACGCAGTATTTT
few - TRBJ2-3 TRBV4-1 CASSQDIQRSGLRDTQYF TGCGCCAGCAGCCAAGACATCCAGCGGTCAGGTCTCAGAGATACGCAGTATTTT
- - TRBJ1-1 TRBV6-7 CASSPYPATLEGNTEAFF TGTGCCAGCAGCCCCTACCCCGCCACCTTGGAGGGGAACACTGAAGCTTTCTTT
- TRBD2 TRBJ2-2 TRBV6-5 CASRYTGLAVAGELFF TGTGCCAGCAGGTACACGGGACTAGCGGTCGCCGGGGAGCTGTTTTTT
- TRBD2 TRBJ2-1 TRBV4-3 CASSQVPTSGRAGNEQFF TGCGCCAGCAGCCAAGTCCCGACTAGCGGGAGGGCCGGGAATGAGCAGTTCTTC
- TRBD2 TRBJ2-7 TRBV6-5 CASNRGTSGVEQYF TGTGCCAGCAATCGCGGGACTAGCGGAGTCGAGCAGTACTTC
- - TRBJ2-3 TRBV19 CASSIAVGVTDTQYF TGTGCCAGTAGTATCGCCGTGGGAGTGACAGATACGCAGTATTTT
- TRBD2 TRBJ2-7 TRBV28 CASRSGLAGVSEQYF TGTGCCAGCAGATCGGGACTAGCGGGAGTGTCCGAGCAGTACTTC
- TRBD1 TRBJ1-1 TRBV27 CASSLGTVNTEAFF TGTGCCAGCAGTTTAGGGACAGTAAACACTGAAGCTTTCTTT
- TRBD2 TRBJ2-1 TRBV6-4 CASSWRGVDSTYNEQFF TGTGCCAGCTCCTGGCGGGGGGTCGACAGCACCTACAATGAGCAGTTCTTC
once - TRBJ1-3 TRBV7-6 CASSLGEGLNTIYF TGTGCCAGCAGCTTAGGGGAGGGGTTGAACACCATATATTTT
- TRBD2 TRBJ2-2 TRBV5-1 CASSLELAGDTGELFF TGCGCCAGCAGCTTGGAACTAGCGGGAGACACCGGGGAGCTGTTTTTT
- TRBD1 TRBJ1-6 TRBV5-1 CASSLMPPGQGVDSPLHF TGCGCCAGCAGCTTGATGCCCCCGGGACAGGGTGTTGATTCACCCCTCCACTTT
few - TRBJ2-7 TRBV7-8 CASSLAGGNYEQYF TGTGCCAGCAGCTTAGCCGGCGGGAACTACGAGCAGTACTTC
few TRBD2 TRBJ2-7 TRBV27 CASNLDPAGGPDEQYF TGTGCCAGCAACCTGGACCCGGCGGGAGGGCCAGACGAGCAGTACTTC
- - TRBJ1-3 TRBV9 CASSVVQGVAGNTIYF TGTGCCAGCAGCGTAGTTCAGGGCGTGGCTGGAAACACCATATATTTT
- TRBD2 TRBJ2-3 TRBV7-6 CASSSGLAGGGTDTQYF TGTGCCAGCAGCTCGGGACTAGCGGGAGGAGGAACAGATACGCAGTATTTT
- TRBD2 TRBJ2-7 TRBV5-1 CASSVTSRGVDEQYF TGCGCCAGCAGCGTGACTAGTCGGGGGGTAGACGAGCAGTACTTC
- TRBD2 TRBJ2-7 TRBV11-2 CASSLFSGSRYEQYF TGTGCCAGCAGCTTATTTAGCGGGAGTAGGTACGAGCAGTACTTC
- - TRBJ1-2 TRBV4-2 CASSQESLGGGYTF TGTGCCAGCAGCCAAGAGAGCCTGGGGGGTGGCTACACCTTC
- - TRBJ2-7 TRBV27 CASNGEFGDEQYF TGTGCCAGCAACGGGGAATTTGGGGACGAGCAGTACTTC
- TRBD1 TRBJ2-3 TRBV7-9 CSSSKHRQGAGTDTQYF TGTTCCAGCAGCAAGCACCGACAGGGGGCTGGCACAGATACGCAGTATTTT
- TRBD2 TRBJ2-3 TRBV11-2 CASSGGSGYTDTQYF TGTGCCAGCAGCGGAGGTAGCGGGTACACAGATACGCAGTATTTT
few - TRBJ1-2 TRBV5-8 CASSSATGPPDGYTF TGTGCCAGCAGCTCCGCGACAGGTCCCCCAGATGGCTACACCTTC
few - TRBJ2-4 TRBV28 CASSGQRAGGTKNIQYF TGTGCCAGCAGCGGGCAGCGGGCCGGCGGGACCAAAAACATTCAGTACTTC
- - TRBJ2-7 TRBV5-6 CASSSHIVRGVRNYEQYF TGTGCCAGCAGCTCCCATATAGTTCGGGGAGTTCGTAACTACGAGCAGTACTTC
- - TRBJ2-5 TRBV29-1 CSVVRLRSNQETQYF TGCAGCGTGGTCAGACTACGCTCTAACCAAGAGACCCAGTACTTC
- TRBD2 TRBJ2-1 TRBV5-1 CASSTGLAAYNEQFF TGCGCCAGCAGCACGGGACTAGCAGCGTACAATGAGCAGTTCTTC
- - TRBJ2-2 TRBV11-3 CASSSGGNTGELFF TGTGCCAGCAGCTCAGGAGGGAACACCGGGGAGCTGTTTTTT
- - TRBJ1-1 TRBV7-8 CASSLDGRGTEAFF TGTGCCAGCAGCTTAGACGGCAGGGGCACTGAAGCTTTCTTT
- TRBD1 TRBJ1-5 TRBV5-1 CASSAEGAAQPQHF TGCGCCAGCAGCGCGGAGGGGGCCGCTCAGCCCCAGCATTTT
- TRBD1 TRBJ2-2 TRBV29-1 CSVLIQGAGGELFF TGCAGCGTTTTAATACAGGGGGCCGGCGGGGAGCTGTTTTTT
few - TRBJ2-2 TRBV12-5 CASRREPSTGELFF TGTGCTAGTCGCCGGGAACCAAGCACCGGGGAGCTGTTTTTT
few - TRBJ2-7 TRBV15 CATRLWDGSSYEQYF TGTGCCACCAGGCTGTGGGACGGGAGCTCCTACGAGCAGTACTTC
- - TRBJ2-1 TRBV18 CASSELFYNEQFF TGTGCCAGCTCAGAACTATTCTACAATGAGCAGTTCTTC
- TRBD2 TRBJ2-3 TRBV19 CASSTRTSGDTDTQYF TGTGCCAGTAGTACCCGGACTAGCGGGGACACAGATACGCAGTATTTT
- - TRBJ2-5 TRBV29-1 CSVWMRAQETQYF TGCAGCGTCTGGATGAGGGCACAAGAGACCCAGTACTTC
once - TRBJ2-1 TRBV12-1 CATRTGYNEQFF TGTGCCACCAGGACAGGGTACAATGAGCAGTTCTTC
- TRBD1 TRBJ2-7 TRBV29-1 CSVEVFRDSLYEQYF TGCAGCGTTGAAGTTTTCCGGGACAGCCTCTACGAGCAGTACTTC
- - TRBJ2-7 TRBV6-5 CASSQIYRASEQYF TGTGCCAGCAGTCAAATCTACAGGGCTAGTGAGCAGTACTTC
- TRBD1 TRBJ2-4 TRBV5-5 CASSLALRDRVAKNIQYF TGTGCCAGCAGCTTGGCTCTAAGGGACAGGGTAGCCAAAAACATTCAGTACTTC
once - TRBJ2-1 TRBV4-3 CASSQDPLLRDNEQFF TGCGCCAGCAGCCAAGACCCCCTTCTGCGCGACAATGAGCAGTTCTTC
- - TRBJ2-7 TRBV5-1 CASSPPMGSDEQYF TGCGCCAGCAGCCCTCCGATGGGGAGCGACGAGCAGTACTTC
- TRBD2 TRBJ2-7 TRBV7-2 CASSLGPITSGSSNEQYF TGTGCCAGCAGCTTAGGCCCTATCACTAGCGGGAGTAGCAACGAGCAGTACTTC
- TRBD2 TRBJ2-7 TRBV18 CASSQSSGRGTYEQYF TGTGCCAGCTCACAGAGTAGCGGGAGAGGCACCTACGAGCAGTACTTC
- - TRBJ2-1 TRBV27 CASSGTYNEQFF TGTGCCAGCAGTGGGACATACAATGAGCAGTTCTTC
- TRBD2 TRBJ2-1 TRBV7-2 CASSQSSGVGNEQFF TGTGCCAGCAGCCAATCTAGCGGGGTGGGGAATGAGCAGTTCTTC
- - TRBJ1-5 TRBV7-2 CASSPQGGGQPQHF TGTGCCAGCAGCCCGCAGGGAGGCGGCCAGCCCCAGCATTTT
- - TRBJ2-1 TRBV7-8 CASRSVPGDSHNEQFF TGTGCCAGCAGGTCTGTGCCCGGCGACAGCCACAATGAGCAGTTCTTC
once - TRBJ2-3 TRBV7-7 CASSPKPGDTQYF TGTGCTAGCAGCCCCAAACCAGGGGATACGCAGTATTTT
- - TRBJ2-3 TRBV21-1 CASRRGQGMGDTQYF TGTGCCAGCAGGAGGGGACAGGGGATGGGAGATACGCAGTATTTT
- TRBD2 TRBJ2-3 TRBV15 CATSRDGGGRGTDTQYF TGTGCCACCAGCAGAGATGGGGGAGGGAGAGGGACAGATACGCAGTATTTT